This TCR beta chain was recorded in a study of blood T cell repertoires in COVID-19. Study-level information: The cDNA or gDNA used as material had been derived from T cells, B-cell-depleted T cells, or PBMCs.

Original processing notes: Nucleated cell number was recorded as an estimate derived from reference gene primer amplification. TCRdb keeps only in-frame clones here, not all; method: immunoSEQ multiplex PCR. V, J and clone size derive from that table, while D and trimming were established from the DNA sequence. Of roughly 290,000 clones in the sample, approximately 83% were seen once. The source material was peripheral blood. The TCR sequence derives from a woman in her 30s who had recovered from COVID-19.

The CDR3 is CASSEAGGTDTQYF. Written as DNA, the CDR3 is TGTGCCAGCAGTGAAGCGGGAGGCACAGATACGCAGTATTTT. The rearrangement joins TRBV6-1 to TRBJ2-3, with a possible D match to TRBD2 (5 bases). The CDR3 has 14 amino acids. Trimming stripped 0 bases from V and 1 base from J, with 5 bases between. In germline, CDR1 is MNHNS, CDR2 SASEGT.